Only one count was recorded for the clone carrying this T cell receptor beta chain. No antigen is known for it. Donors were ostensibly healthy at sampling, although undocumented immune exposures were probable. Primers for the PCR totalled 60 Vbeta and 13 Jbeta. Assay used: immunoSEQ multiplex PCR; TCRdb lists only in-frame clones, some missing. The table lists tens of thousands of clones, around 77% of them singletons. This sample stems from a study of cytomegalovirus exposure and HLA in healthy donors. Study-wide background: Falling in the Caucasian-associated ancestry cluster were roughly 86% of a few hundred genotyped donors. Regarding the study as a whole: A later examination showed that TCR association rates differed by HLA locus, with DRB1 most and HLA-C fewest.

The CDR3 consists of 11 residues. Germline V gene lookup returns CDR1 SGHTS and CDR2 YDEGEE. Trimming pared 0 bases from V and 8 bases from J, leaving 3 bases between. The chain joins TRBV5-8 to TRBJ1-5; the D is unclear. This TCR came from a woman in her 30s in good health and CMV-seropositive. The sample consisted of PBMCs. Written as DNA, the CDR3 is TGTGCCAGCAGCTTGGGAGAGCCCCAGCATTTT. Translation gives CASSLGEPQHF. Using reference TRBV5-8 and TRBJ1-5 for the parts outside the CDR3, the full variable domain is EAGVTQSPTHLIKTRGQQATLRCSPISGHTSVYWYQQALGLGLQFLLWYDEGEERNRGNFPPRFSGRQFPNYSSELNVNALELEDSALYLCASSLGEPQHFGDGTRLSIL.